This section outlines one T cell receptor (beta chain) sequence together with its context. This sample was included in a study of OX40 agonist ivuxolimab in advanced cancers. Germline V CDR1 and CDR2: MDHEN, SYDVKM. The CDR3 spans 14 residues. V trimming: 6 bases; J trimming: 7 bases; junction bases outside the gene matches: 7. The table came from immunoSEQ multiplex PCR; TCRdb's copy has only in-frame clones and leaves some out. The sample includes about 80,000 clones, more than 80% seen only once; the top ten take about 5%. The sequence came from an adult with an advanced solid tumor such as melanoma, head and neck, liver or kidney cancer. Sample: CD4+ or CD8+ T cells sorted from blood, taken in a trial of the OX40 agonist ivuxolimab. The V and J genes are TRBV28 and TRBJ1-1; TRBD1 agrees at 11 bases. DNA of the CDR3: TGTGCCAGCAGCCGCGGACAGGGGGCTCGTGAAGCTTTCTTT. This translates into CASSRGQGAREAFF.